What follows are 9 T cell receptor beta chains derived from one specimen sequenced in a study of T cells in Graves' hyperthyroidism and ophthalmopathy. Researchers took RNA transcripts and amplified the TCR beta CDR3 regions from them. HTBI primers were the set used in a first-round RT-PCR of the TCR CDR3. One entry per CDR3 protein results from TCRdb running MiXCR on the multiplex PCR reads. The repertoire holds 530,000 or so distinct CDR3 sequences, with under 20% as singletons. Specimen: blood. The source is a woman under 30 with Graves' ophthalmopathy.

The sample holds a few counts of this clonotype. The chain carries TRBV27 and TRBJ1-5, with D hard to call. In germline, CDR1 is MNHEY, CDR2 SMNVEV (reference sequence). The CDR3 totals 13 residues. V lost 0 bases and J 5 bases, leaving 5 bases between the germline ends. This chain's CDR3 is CASSLSLYQPQHF. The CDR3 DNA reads TGTGCCAGCAGTTTATCGTTATATCAGCCCCAGCATTTT.

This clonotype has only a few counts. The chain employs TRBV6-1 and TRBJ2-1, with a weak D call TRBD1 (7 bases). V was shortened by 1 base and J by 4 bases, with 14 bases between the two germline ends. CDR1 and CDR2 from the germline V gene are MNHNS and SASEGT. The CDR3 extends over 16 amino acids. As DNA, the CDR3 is TGTGCCAGCAGTGAAGTTACGGAGGGGGCGTACAATGAGCAGTTCTTC. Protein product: CASSEVTEGAYNEQFF.

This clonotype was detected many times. The CDR3 coding sequence is TGTGCCAGCAGCTCCACCGGGACTAGCGGTGAGACCCAGTACTTC. Protein product: CASSSTGTSGETQYF. The chain employs TRBV7-3 and TRBJ2-5; 11 bases are a match to TRBD2. In germline, CDR1 is SGHTA, CDR2 FQGTGA. CDR3 length equals 15 residues. The trim removed 4 bases at V and 5 bases at J, leaving 6 bases unmatched.

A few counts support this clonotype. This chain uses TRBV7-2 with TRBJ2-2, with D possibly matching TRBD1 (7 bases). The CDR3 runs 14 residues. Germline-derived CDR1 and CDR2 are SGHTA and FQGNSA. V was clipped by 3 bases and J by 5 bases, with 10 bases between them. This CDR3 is CASSFRGATGELFF. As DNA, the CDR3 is TGTGCCAGCAGCTTCAGGGGGGCGACCGGGGAGCTGTTTTTT.

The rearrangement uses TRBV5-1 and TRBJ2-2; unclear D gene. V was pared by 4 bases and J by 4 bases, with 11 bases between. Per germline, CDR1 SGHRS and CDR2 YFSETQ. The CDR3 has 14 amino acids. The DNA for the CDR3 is TGCGCCAGCAGCCGTCATATGGGCACCGGGGAGCTGTTTTTT. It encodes CASSRHMGTGELFF.

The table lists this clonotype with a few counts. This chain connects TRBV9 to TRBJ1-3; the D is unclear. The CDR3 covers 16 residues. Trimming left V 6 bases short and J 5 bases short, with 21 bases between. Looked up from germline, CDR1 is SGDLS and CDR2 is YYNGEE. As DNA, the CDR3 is TGTGCCAGCAATGATGGAGGGCCTTGGGTTAGAAACACCATATATTTT. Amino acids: CASNDGGPWVRNTIYF.

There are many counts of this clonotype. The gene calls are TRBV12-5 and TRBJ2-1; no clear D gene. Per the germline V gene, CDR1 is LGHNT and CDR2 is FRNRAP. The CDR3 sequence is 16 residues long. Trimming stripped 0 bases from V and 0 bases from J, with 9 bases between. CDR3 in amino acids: CASGLVLTSSYNEQFF. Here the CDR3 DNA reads TGTGCTAGTGGTTTGGTACTGACTTCCTCCTACAATGAGCAGTTCTTC.

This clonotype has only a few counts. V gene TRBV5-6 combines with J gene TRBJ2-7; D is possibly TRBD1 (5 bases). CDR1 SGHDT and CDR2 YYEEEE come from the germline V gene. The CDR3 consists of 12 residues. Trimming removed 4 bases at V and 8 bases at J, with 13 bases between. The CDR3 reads CASSIGALKQYF. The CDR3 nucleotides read TGTGCCAGCAGCATAGGGGCCCTCAAGCAGTACTTC.

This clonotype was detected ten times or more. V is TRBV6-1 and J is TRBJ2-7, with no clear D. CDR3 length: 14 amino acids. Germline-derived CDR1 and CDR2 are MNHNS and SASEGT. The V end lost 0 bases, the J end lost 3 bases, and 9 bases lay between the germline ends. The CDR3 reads CASSEASMFYEQYF. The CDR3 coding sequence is TGTGCCAGCAGTGAAGCATCCATGTTCTACGAGCAGTACTTC.